This paragraph reports one T cell receptor (beta chain). Its specificity is not known. Germline CDR1 SQVTM, CDR2 ANQGSEA. J gave up 1 base and V 2 bases, and 13 bases lay outside the gene matches. This CDR3 contains 19 residues. The data were produced by immunoSEQ multiplex PCR, yet TCRdb's version contains in-frame clones alone and is incomplete. The sample gives about 250,000 clones, around 90% of which show up once; less than 3.5% is in the top ten. This sample was included in a study of Ad26.COV2.S vaccination and SARS-CoV-2 variants. The wider study: Into the muscle, Ad26.COV2.S was dosed once or twice, 56 days apart. Regarding the study as a whole: Substantial breadth in spike-specific CD8+ and CD4+ T cell responses was reportedly seen after vaccination.

Specified treatment: some 20 received Ad26.COV2.S at low or high dose, single or two shots; roughly five received placebo; per-sample allocation not given. Sampling was done on day 63 after the first vaccine or placebo injection. The vaccine antigen was prefusion-stabilized Wuhan SARS-CoV-2 spike. Sequences were derived from peripheral blood, sampled in a trial of Ad26.COV2.S vaccine versus placebo. The TCR was taken from a person between 18 and 65 years old who received the Ad26.COV2.S COVID-19 vaccine or a placebo. The chain recombines TRBV29-1 with TRBJ2-3; 12 bases match TRBD2. DNA for the CDR3: TGCAGCGTTGAATGGAGGACTAGCGGGATTAGCATTGGCACAGATACGCAGTATTTT. This encodes CSVEWRTSGISIGTDTQYF.